The 28 T cell receptor beta chains listed next were all sequenced from one sample in a study of cytomegalovirus exposure and HLA in healthy donors. The assay was immunoSEQ multiplex PCR, and TCRdb's table has in-frame clones only and misses some. The table includes about 250,000 clones, about 90% detected once. Sequenced sample: PBMCs. These receptors were obtained from a man younger than 35 in good health and CMV-seropositive.

CDR3 amino acids: CATSRDRPVAGLAGGSRAYEQYF. The CDR3 DNA sequence: TGTGCCACCAGCAGAGACCGACCAGTCGCAGGACTAGCGGGAGGGAGTCGGGCCTACGAGCAGTACTTC. The chain is built from TRBV15 and TRBJ2-7; 15 bases are a match to TRBD2. The CDR3 covers 23 residues. V dropped 0 bases and J dropped 2; count of bases not matched to a gene: 20. Germline CDR1 and CDR2: LNHNV and YYDKDF (reference sequence).

In this sample, this clone turned up once. The chain combines TRBV2 with TRBJ2-7, with 8 nucleotides matching TRBD1. The CDR3 spans 15 residues. Germline lookup yields CDR1 SNHLY and CDR2 FYNNEI. V shed 5 bases and J 1 base; nucleotides not matched to a gene: 7. The CDR3: CASSLKRTGSYEQYF. For the CDR3, the DNA is TGTGCCAGCAGTTTAAAGAGGACAGGGTCCTACGAGCAGTACTTC.

The sample holds one count of this clone. J is TRBJ2-3 and V is TRBV5-4; 8 nucleotides match TRBD2. Germline V gene lookup returns CDR1 SGHNT and CDR2 YYREEE (reference sequence). Trimming at V came to 0 bases and at J to 1 base, leaving 13 bases not matched to a gene. CDR3 length equals 19 residues. DNA of the CDR3: TGTGCCAGCAGCTTGGCCCACCCGACTAGCGAGGTAGGCACAGATACGCAGTATTTT. Translated, it gives CASSLAHPTSEVGTDTQYF.

This clone was observed a single time. The gene calls are TRBV19 and TRBJ1-5; D may be TRBD1 (6 bases). This CDR3 has 13 residues. Germline V gene sequence: CDR1 LNHDA, CDR2 SQIVND (reference sequence). Between the trimmed V and J ends, which lost 6 bases and 9 bases, there was a span of 15 bases. The CDR3 bases are TGTGCCAGTAGGCTCACAGGGACCGGGCCCCAGCATTTT. This sequence encodes CASRLTGTGPQHF.

V gene TRBV29-1 combines with J gene TRBJ2-4, with a tentative D call TRBD1 (5 bases). The CDR3 runs 14 residues. V was pared by 0 bases and J by 9 bases, with 15 bases between. Per germline, CDR1 SQVTM and CDR2 ANQGSEA. The CDR3 sequence is CSVEDGYQRGIQYF. The DNA of the CDR3 is TGCAGCGTTGAAGATGGGTACCAAAGGGGCATTCAGTACTTC.

The chain uses TRBV27 and TRBJ2-2; D perhaps matches TRBD2 (6 bases). Trimming cost V 6 bases and J 6 bases, with 17 bases left between them. In germline, CDR1 is MNHEY, CDR2 SMNVEV (reference sequence). The CDR3 has 15 amino acids. The CDR3 DNA sequence: TGTGCCAGCAGAAGACTAGTACTTTCTCCCGGGGAGCTGTTTTTT. This gives the protein CASRRLVLSPGELFF.

The rearrangement links TRBV10-1 to TRBJ1-1; TRBD1 is a possible D gene (6 bases). V was shortened by 6 bases and J by 0 bases, with 8 bases between the two germline ends. Germline assignment: CDR1 WNHNN and CDR2 SYGVQD (reference sequence). The CDR3 runs 13 residues. CDR3 sequence (DNA): TGCGCCAGCAGGGCAGGGGTGAACACTGAAGCTTTCTTT. Protein product: CASRAGVNTEAFF.

V and J are TRBV7-2 and TRBJ1-2; D is possibly TRBD1 (5 bases). V lost 7 bases, J lost 5 bases, and 20 bases lay in between. Germline loops: CDR1 SGHTA, CDR2 FQGNSA. This CDR3 is 15 amino acids long. Here the CDR3 reads CASNFGAGQLYGYTF. Here the CDR3 DNA reads TGTGCCAGCAACTTCGGGGCAGGACAATTATATGGCTACACCTTC. The complete variable domain, with remaining parts taken from reference TRBV7-2 and TRBJ1-2, reads GAGVSQSPSNKVTEKGKDVELRCDPISGHTALYWYRQSLGQGLEFLIYFQGNSAPDKSGLPSDRFSAERTGGSVSTLTIQRTQQEDSAVYLCASNFGAGQLYGYTFGSGTRLTVV.

This clone was found a few times. The rearrangement uses TRBV7-8 and TRBJ1-1; D is unresolved. V was clipped by 5 bases and J by 1 base, with 8 bases between them. This CDR3 spans 13 amino acids. Germline assignment: CDR1 SGHVS and CDR2 FQNEAQ. The CDR3 bases are TGTGCCAGCAGCCGTCGGGGGAACACTGAAGCTTTCTTT. The encoded protein is CASSRRGNTEAFF.

The chain carries TRBV29-1 and TRBJ2-1, with TRBD2 as a possible D gene (6 bases). CDR1 is SQVTM and CDR2 is ANQGSEA in the germline V gene. The CDR3 is 16 amino acids. V was cut by 2 bases and J by 0 bases, with 14 bases left in between. The CDR3 here is CSVEWGTGSSYNEQFF. CDR3 nucleotides: TGCAGCGTTGAATGGGGGACTGGGAGCTCCTACAATGAGCAGTTCTTC.

The rearrangement links TRBV5-1 to TRBJ1-1, with a possible D match to TRBD1 (5 bases). Per germline, CDR1 SGHRS and CDR2 YFSETQ. The length of the CDR3 is 14 residues. Between the trimmed V and J ends, which lost 3 bases and 0 bases, there was a span of 9 bases. CDR3 sequence: CASSSGQMNTEAFF. The CDR3 region has the DNA TGCGCCAGCAGCTCAGGACAAATGAACACTGAAGCTTTCTTT.

A single count supports this clone. The chain has TRBV4-2 and TRBJ1-1; no clear D. Trimming shortened V by 9 bases and J by 0 bases, and 17 bases separated the two germline ends. Germline values: CDR1 LGHNA, CDR2 YNFKEQ. The CDR3 sequence is 15 residues long. DNA of the CDR3: TGTGCCAGTGGCCGGGAATTACGGCTGAACACTGAAGCTTTCTTT. Its protein product is CASGRELRLNTEAFF.

This clone was counted once. This rearrangement joins TRBV6-5 to TRBJ2-5; no clear D gene. CDR3 length equals 11 residues. The V gene lost 6 bases and the J gene lost 9 bases, with 11 bases spanning the gap. CDR1 is MNHEY, CDR2 SVGAGI, per germline. Written as DNA, the CDR3 is TGTGCCAGCAGCGACATAGGCGCCCAGTACTTC. It is translated as CASSDIGAQYF.

V gene TRBV7-9 combines with J gene TRBJ2-1; 7 positions agree with TRBD2. CDR3 length: 15 residues. The germline CDR1 and CDR2 sequences are SEHNR and FQNEAQ (reference sequence). After removal of 5 bases from V and 3 bases from J, the junction contained 7 bases not matched to a gene. CDR3 coding DNA: TGTGCCAGCAGCCCCGGGGGGTGGGACTACAATGAGCAGTTCTTC. It yields the protein CASSPGGWDYNEQFF.

This rearrangement joins TRBV4-2 to TRBJ2-7; TRBD2 agrees at 8 bases. Unmatched junction bases numbered 8, after V lost 1 base and J lost 6 bases. Germline loops: CDR1 LGHNA, CDR2 YNFKEQ. This CDR3 has 15 amino acids. As DNA, the CDR3 is TGTGCCAGCAGCCAAGTGGGTAGCGGGGAGGGCGAGCAGTACTTC. This gives the protein CASSQVGSGEGEQYF.

The chain joins TRBV4-2 to TRBJ2-6, with D uncertain. Germline lookup yields CDR1 LGHNA and CDR2 YNFKEQ. CDR3 length: 19 amino acids. Trimming left V 0 bases short and J 0 bases short, with 15 bases between. CDR3 protein: CASSQDVFYGLSGANVLTF. The CDR3 DNA reads TGTGCCAGCAGCCAAGATGTGTTTTACGGCCTCTCTGGGGCCAACGTCCTGACTTTC.

The chain combines TRBV19 with TRBJ1-4; tentatively, D is TRBD1 (5 bases). The germline V gene has CDR1 LNHDA and CDR2 SQIVND (reference sequence). Between the trimmed V and J ends, which lost 3 bases and 8 bases, there was a span of 10 bases. The CDR3 consists of 13 residues. The DNA for the CDR3 is TGTGCCAGTAGTATTGGACAAGGGGAAAAACTGTTTTTT. It yields the protein CASSIGQGEKLFF.

The chain couples TRBV11-3 to TRBJ2-7; D perhaps matches TRBD1 (5 bases). The V and J ends lost 5 bases and 1 base respectively, with 9 bases between them. Germline V CDR1 and CDR2: SGHNT, YENEEA. The length of the CDR3 is 13 residues. CDR3 protein: CASSADSSYEQYF. CDR3 DNA: TGTGCCAGCAGCGCCGACAGTTCCTACGAGCAGTACTTC.

V gene TRBV13 combines with J gene TRBJ2-3, with 7 positions matching TRBD2. The V gene end was trimmed by 1 base and the J gene end by 1 base; junction bases not matched to a gene: 5. The CDR3 loop spans 16 amino acids. Germline lookup yields CDR1 PRHDT and CDR2 FYEKMQ (reference sequence). In DNA, the CDR3 is TGTGCCAGCAGCTTAGAACGGGAGGTTGGCACAGATACGCAGTATTTT. This codes for CASSLEREVGTDTQYF.

This sequence joins TRBV6-5 and TRBJ1-1, with D possibly being TRBD1 (5 bases). The CDR3 is 12 amino acids. Between the trimmed V and J ends, which lost 10 bases and 7 bases, there was a span of 16 bases. The germline V gene has CDR1 MNHEY and CDR2 SVGAGI. In DNA, the CDR3 is TGTGCCACTCCGGGGGGGTTCGGTGAAGCTTTCTTT. It is translated as CATPGGFGEAFF.

This clone was detected once. The V gene is TRBV7-2, the J gene TRBJ1-5, with 12 nucleotides matching TRBD1. After removal of 4 bases from V and 6 bases from J, the junction contained 7 bases not matched to a gene. The CDR3 spans 16 residues. Germline V gene sequence: CDR1 SGHTA, CDR2 FQGNSA. CDR3 loop: CASSSTGTGGGQPQHF. In DNA form, the CDR3 reads TGTGCCAGCAGCTCCACCGGGACAGGGGGCGGTCAGCCCCAGCATTTT. Using reference TRBV7-2 and TRBJ1-5 for the parts outside the CDR3, the full variable domain is GAGVSQSPSNKVTEKGKDVELRCDPISGHTALYWYRQSLGQGLEFLIYFQGNSAPDKSGLPSDRFSAERTGGSVSTLTIQRTQQEDSAVYLCASSSTGTGGGQPQHFGDGTRLSIL.

This clone appeared a single time. One end of the junction is discordant with germline, which a read error may explain. V gene TRBV5-6 combines with J gene TRBJ1-1; weak D call: TRBD1 (6 bases). Germline V gene data show CDR1 as SGHDT and CDR2 as YYEEEE. The CDR3 contains 12 residues. CDR3 coding DNA: TGTGCCAGCAGTTTGGACAGTACTGAAGCTTTCTTT. It translates to CASSLDSTEAFF.

The chain recombines TRBV7-9 with TRBJ2-6; D is uncertain. The CDR3 consists of 14 residues. CDR1 is SEHNR and CDR2 is FQNEAQ in the germline V gene (reference sequence). V lost 5 bases and J 3 bases, leaving 8 bases between the germline ends. In nucleotides, the CDR3 is TGTGCCAGCAGCCCGAGAGGTGGGGCCAACGTCCTGACTTTC. This codes for CASSPRGGANVLTF.

Written as DNA, the CDR3 is TGCGCCAGCAGCCGCTTGGGGGGAGGCGATGAAAAACTGTTTTTT. As protein: CASSRLGGGDEKLFF. J is TRBJ1-4 and V is TRBV5-1; D perhaps matches TRBD1 (5 bases). The CDR3 extends over 15 amino acids. CDR1 and CDR2 from the germline V gene are SGHRS and YFSETQ. The V end lost 4 bases, the J end lost 6 bases, and 16 bases lay between the germline ends.

The chain uses TRBV7-3 and TRBJ2-7, with TRBD1 identical over 9 bases. Germline V gene sequence: CDR1 SGHTA, CDR2 FQGTGA. The CDR3 runs to 15 residues. V was pared by 3 bases and J by 0 bases, with 3 bases of the junction left unmatched. CDR3 region: CASSLTGGSSYEQYF. CDR3 DNA: TGTGCCAGCAGCTTGACAGGGGGGAGCTCCTACGAGCAGTACTTC.

The V gene is TRBV9, the J gene TRBJ2-1; a possible D gene is TRBD2 (5 bases). CDR3 size: 16 residues. The germline V gene encodes CDR1 SGDLS and CDR2 YYNGEE. V lost 2 bases and J lost 3, with 15 bases in between. The CDR3 DNA follows: TGTGCCAGCAGCGTGAAAAGGATGGGGAGCTACAATGAGCAGTTCTTC. Amino acids: CASSVKRMGSYNEQFF.

V gene TRBV28 combines with J gene TRBJ2-2, with 8 positions matching TRBD2. J gave up 3 bases and V 5 bases, and 5 bases lay outside the gene matches. Germline CDR1 MDHEN, CDR2 SYDVKM. There are 15 residues in the CDR3. The CDR3 region has the DNA TGTGCCAGCAGTCTTACTAGCGGATACACCGGGGAGCTGTTTTTT. This translates into CASSLTSGYTGELFF.

The chain links TRBV2 to TRBJ2-7; possibly TRBD2 for D (5 bases). CDR1 is SNHLY and CDR2 is FYNNEI in the germline V gene. The V end was cut by 4 bases, the J end by 6 bases, with 16 bases between. This CDR3 is 14 amino acids long. Here the CDR3 reads CASSVWTDSGEQYF. The DNA for the CDR3 is TGTGCCAGCAGTGTATGGACGGACTCCGGCGAGCAGTACTTC.